This TCR beta chain was captured in a study of T cell responses to AZD1222 COVID-19 vaccine. The repertoire was sequenced with immunoSEQ multiplex PCR; TCRdb's copy has only in-frame clones and lacks some. The profile shows 210,000 or so clones, 85% to 95% of them singletons. CDR3 length: 12 amino acids. Trimming stripped 3 bases from V and 8 bases from J, with 7 bases between. The germline V gene encodes CDR1 MNHNS and CDR2 SASEGT. General observations from the study: The study found vaccine-associated CD4 TCRs spanning spike, dominant at 160-218 and 743-854. Clonal diversity may have been underestimated in mostly white British donors.

About this clone: Its target is unknown.

This chain links TRBV6-1 with TRBJ1-4; D not resolved. Sequenced material: peripheral blood, taken on day 0 of MenACWY control vaccination. The receptor was isolated from an adult in good health. The CDR3 DNA is TGTGCCAGCAGTGATCTTGGAGAAAAACTGTTTTTT. Translating it yields CASSDLGEKLFF.